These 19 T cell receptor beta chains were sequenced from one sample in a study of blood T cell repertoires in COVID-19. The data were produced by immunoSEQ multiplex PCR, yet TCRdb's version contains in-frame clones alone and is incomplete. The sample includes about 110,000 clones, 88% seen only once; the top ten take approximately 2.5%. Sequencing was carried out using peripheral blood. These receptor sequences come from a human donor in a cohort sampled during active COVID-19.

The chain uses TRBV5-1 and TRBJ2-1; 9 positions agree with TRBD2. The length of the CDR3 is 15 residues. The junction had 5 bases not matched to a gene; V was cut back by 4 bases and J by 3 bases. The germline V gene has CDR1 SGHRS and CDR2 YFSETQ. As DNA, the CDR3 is TGCGCCAGCAGCATTGGGACTAGCTACTACAATGAGCAGTTCTTC. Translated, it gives CASSIGTSYYNEQFF.

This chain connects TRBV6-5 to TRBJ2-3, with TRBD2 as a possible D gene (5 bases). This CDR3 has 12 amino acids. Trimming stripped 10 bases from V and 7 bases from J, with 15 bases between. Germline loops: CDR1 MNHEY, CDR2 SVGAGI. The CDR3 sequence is CATQTTAYTQYF. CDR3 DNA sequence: TGTGCCACCCAGACTACGGCTTATACGCAGTATTTT.

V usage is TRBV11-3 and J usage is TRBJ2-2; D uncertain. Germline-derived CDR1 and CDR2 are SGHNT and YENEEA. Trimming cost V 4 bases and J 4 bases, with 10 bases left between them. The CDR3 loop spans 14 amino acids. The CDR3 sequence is CASSSYLSTGELFF. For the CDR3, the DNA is TGTGCCAGCAGCTCTTACCTAAGCACCGGGGAGCTGTTTTTT. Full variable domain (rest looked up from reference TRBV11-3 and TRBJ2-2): EAGVVQSPRYKIIEKKQPVAFWCNPISGHNTLYWYLQNLGQGPELLIRYENEEAVDDSQLPKDRFSAERLKGVDSTLKIQPAELGDSAVYLCASSSYLSTGELFFGEGSRLTVL.

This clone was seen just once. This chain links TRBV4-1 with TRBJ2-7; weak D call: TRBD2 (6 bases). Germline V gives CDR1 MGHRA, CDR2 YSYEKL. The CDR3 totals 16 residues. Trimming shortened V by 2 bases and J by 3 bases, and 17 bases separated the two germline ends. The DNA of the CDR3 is TGCGCCAGCAGCCAATTCGGGGGACCCGGGGACTACGAGCAGTACTTC. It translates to CASSQFGGPGDYEQYF.

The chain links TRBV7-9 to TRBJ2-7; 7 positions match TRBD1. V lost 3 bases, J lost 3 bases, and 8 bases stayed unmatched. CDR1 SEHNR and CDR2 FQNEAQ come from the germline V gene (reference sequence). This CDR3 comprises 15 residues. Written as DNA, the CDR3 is TGTGCCAGCAGCTTTGTCGCAGGGGGAATCTACGAGCAGTACTTC. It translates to CASSFVAGGIYEQYF.

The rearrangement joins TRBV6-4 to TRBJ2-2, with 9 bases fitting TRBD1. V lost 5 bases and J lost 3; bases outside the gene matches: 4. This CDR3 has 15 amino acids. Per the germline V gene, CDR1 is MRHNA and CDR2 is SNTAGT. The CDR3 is CASSSGTGYTGELFF. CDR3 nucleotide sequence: TGTGCCAGCAGTTCCGGGACAGGGTACACCGGGGAGCTGTTTTTT.

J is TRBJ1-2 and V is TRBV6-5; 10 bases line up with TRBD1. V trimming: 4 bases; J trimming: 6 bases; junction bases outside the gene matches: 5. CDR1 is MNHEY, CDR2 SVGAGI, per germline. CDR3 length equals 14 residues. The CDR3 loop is CASSSWDRGNGYTF. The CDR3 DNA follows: TGTGCCAGCAGTTCCTGGGACAGGGGAAATGGCTACACCTTC.

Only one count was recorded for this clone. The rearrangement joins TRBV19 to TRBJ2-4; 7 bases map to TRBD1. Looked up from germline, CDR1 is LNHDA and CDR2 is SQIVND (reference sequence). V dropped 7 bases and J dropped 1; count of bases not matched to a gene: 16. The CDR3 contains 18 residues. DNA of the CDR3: TGTGCCAGTACCCCAGGGACAGCTTCCTCCAGGGCCAAAAACATTCAGTACTTC. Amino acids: CASTPGTASSRAKNIQYF.

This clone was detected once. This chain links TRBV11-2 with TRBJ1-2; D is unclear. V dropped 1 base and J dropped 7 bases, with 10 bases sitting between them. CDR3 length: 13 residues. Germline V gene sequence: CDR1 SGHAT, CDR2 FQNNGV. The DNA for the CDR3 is TGTGCCAGCAGCTTAGGCGAGGGTCGTGGCTACACCTTC. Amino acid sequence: CASSLGEGRGYTF.

The CDR3 coding sequence is TGTGCCAGCAGTCACAGGGAAGGGCATTCCGGCTACACCTTC. It codes for CASSHREGHSGYTF. The V call is TRBV27, the J call TRBJ1-2; perhaps TRBD1 as D (6 bases). Per germline, CDR1 MNHEY and CDR2 SMNVEV (reference sequence). The CDR3 loop spans 14 amino acids. V was clipped by 5 bases and J by 8 bases, with 18 bases between them.

In nucleotides, the CDR3 is TGTGCCAGCAGCCAAGATTCCCAGGGCACGGGGGAGCTGTTTTTT. It translates to CASSQDSQGTGELFF. The rearrangement uses TRBV4-2 and TRBJ2-2; D is perhaps TRBD1 (5 bases). The germline V gene has CDR1 LGHNA and CDR2 YNFKEQ. CDR3 length: 15 residues. Deletions cut 0 bases from V and 8 bases from J, with 13 bases between.

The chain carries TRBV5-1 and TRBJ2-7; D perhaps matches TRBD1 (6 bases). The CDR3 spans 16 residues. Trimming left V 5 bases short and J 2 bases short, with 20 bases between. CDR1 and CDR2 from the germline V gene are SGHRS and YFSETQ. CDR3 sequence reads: CASRATRTEFPYEQYF. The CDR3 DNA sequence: TGCGCCAGCAGGGCCACTCGGACAGAGTTCCCCTACGAGCAGTACTTC.

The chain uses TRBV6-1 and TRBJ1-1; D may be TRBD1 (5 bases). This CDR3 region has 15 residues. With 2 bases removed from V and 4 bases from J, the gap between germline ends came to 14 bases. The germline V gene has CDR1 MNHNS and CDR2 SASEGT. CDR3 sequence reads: CASSERVRRGTEAFF. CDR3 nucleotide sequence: TGTGCCAGCAGTGAACGCGTACGGAGGGGCACTGAAGCTTTCTTT.

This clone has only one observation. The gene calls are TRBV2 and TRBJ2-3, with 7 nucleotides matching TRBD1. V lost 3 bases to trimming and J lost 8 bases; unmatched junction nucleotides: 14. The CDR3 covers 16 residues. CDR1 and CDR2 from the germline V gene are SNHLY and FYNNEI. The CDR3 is CASSDLEGAHWGTQYF. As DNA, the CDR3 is TGTGCCAGCAGTGACCTCGAGGGGGCCCACTGGGGTACGCAGTATTTT. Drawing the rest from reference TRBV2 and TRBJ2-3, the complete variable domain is EPEVTQTPSHQVTQMGQEVILRCVPISNHLYFYWYRQILGQKVEFLVSFYNNEISEKSEIFDDQFSVERPDGSNFTLKIRSTKLEDSAMYFCASSDLEGAHWGTQYFGPGTRLTVL.

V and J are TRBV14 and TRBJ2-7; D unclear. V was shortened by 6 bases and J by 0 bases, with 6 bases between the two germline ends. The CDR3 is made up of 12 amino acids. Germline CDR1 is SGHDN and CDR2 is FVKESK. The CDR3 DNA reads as TGTGCCAGCAGTCCATTCTCCTACGAGCAGTACTTC. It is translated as CASSPFSYEQYF.

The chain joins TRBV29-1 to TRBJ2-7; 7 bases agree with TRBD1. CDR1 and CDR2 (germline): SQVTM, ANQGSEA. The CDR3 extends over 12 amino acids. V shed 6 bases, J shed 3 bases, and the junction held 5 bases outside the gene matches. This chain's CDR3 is CSVKDRNYEQYF. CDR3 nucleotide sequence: TGCAGCGTGAAGGACAGGAACTACGAGCAGTACTTC.

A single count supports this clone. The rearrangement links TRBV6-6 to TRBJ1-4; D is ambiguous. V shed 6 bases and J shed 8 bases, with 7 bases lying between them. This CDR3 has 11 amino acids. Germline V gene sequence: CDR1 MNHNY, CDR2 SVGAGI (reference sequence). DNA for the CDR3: TGTGCCAGCAGGGGGAGCGAAAAACTGTTTTTT. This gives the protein CASRGSEKLFF.

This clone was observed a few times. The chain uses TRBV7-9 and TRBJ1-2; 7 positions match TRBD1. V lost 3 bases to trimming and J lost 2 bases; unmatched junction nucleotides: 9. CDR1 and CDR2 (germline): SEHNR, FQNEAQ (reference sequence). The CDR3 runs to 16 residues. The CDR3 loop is CASSFSGTEKNYGYTF. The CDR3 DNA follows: TGTGCCAGCAGCTTTTCCGGGACAGAGAAAAACTATGGCTACACCTTC.

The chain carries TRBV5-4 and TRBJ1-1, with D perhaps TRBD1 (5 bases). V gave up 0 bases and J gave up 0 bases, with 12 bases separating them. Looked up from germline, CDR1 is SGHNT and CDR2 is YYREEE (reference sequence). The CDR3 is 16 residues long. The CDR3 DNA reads TGTGCCAGCAGCTTGGGGGGCGCGGTCATGAACACTGAAGCTTTCTTT. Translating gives CASSLGGAVMNTEAFF.